A selection of T cell receptor beta chains follows, all from one sample in a study of response to subunit inactivated influenza vaccine. TCRdb re-derived calls from the RT-PCR reads in MiXCR, one entry per CDR3 protein. The sample lists approximately 570,000 distinct CDR3 sequences, less than 8% occurring once. The sequencing used PBMCs from blood, collected roughly 24 months after vaccination. The receptors were sampled from a man aged 45 to 70 who received an inactivated influenza vaccine. Both conserved end residues are part of each CDR3. The D gene is left open where the match is weak. Some rows have no size entry. The others give once, few or many, or a class for an expanded clone.

v_call	d_call	j_call	clone_size	cdr3_aa	cdr3_nt
TRBV7-3	NA	TRBJ2-2	NA	CASSLRQSGELFF	TGTGCCAGCAGCTTAAGACAATCCGGGGAGCTGTTTTTT
TRBV4-3	NA	TRBJ1-6	few	CASSQVARFSPLHF	TGCGCCAGCAGCCAAGTTGCCAGGTTTTCACCCCTCCACTTT
TRBV7-9	NA	TRBJ2-7	NA	CASSLGVGFSYEQYF	TGTGCCAGCAGCTTAGGGGTGGGGTTTTCCTACGAGCAGTACTTC
TRBV28	TRBD2	TRBJ2-3	NA	CASSFRASGRSDF	TGTGCCAGCAGTTTTCGGGCTAGCGGGAGGAGTGATTTT
TRBV7-9	NA	TRBJ1-2	many	CASSPKGSNYGYTF	TGTGCCAGCAGCCCGAAGGGAAGCAACTATGGCTACACCTTC
TRBV7-2	TRBD2	TRBJ2-1	NA	CASSLNGLAGGVIF	TGTGCCAGCAGCTTAAACGGGCTAGCGGGAGGGGTAATCTTC
TRBV29-1	NA	TRBJ2-2	few	CSVGSTNTGELFF	TGCAGCGTTGGTAGCACGAACACCGGGGAGCTGTTTTTT
TRBV12-3/TRBV12-4	NA	TRBJ2-3	NA	CASRDTSRGDTQYF	TGTGCCAGCAGGGACACTAGTCGAGGGGATACGCAGTATTTT
TRBV29-1	NA	TRBJ1-2	many	CSARVADNYGYTF	TGCAGTGCTAGAGTAGCGGATAACTATGGCTACACCTTC
TRBV12-3/TRBV12-4	NA	TRBJ2-1	few	CASSLWREGEQFF	TGTGCCAGCAGTTTGTGGCGGGAAGGTGAGCAGTTCTTC
TRBV12-3/TRBV12-4	NA	TRBJ2-1	few	CASSPALGGPSSYNEQFF	TGTGCCAGCAGCCCCGCCCTTGGGGGACCAAGCTCCTACAATGAGCAGTTCTTC
TRBV24-1	NA	TRBJ2-4	NA	CATSDAGLGENIQYF	TGTGCCACCAGTGATGCGGGGCTGGGTGAAAACATTCAGTACTTC
TRBV11-2	NA	TRBJ1-2	NA	CASSPPGAGYGYTF	TGTGCCAGCAGCCCGCCGGGGGCGGGGTACGGCTACACCTTC
TRBV27	NA	TRBJ1-6	many	CASSLRVGNSPLHF	TGTGCCAGCAGTTTAAGGGTCGGCAATTCACCCCTCCACTTT
TRBV7-2	NA	TRBJ2-1	NA	CASSPARLTSNNEQFF	TGTGCCAGCAGCCCAGCCCGCCTAACTAGCAACAATGAGCAGTTCTTC
TRBV20-1	TRBD2	TRBJ2-1	NA	CSARVASGGSYNEQFF	TGCAGTGCTAGAGTTGCTAGCGGGGGCTCCTACAATGAGCAGTTCTTC
TRBV6-2/TRBV6-3	TRBD2	TRBJ2-1	NA	CASRSGGGTPPNEQFF	TGTGCCAGCAGGTCGGGAGGGGGTACCCCCCCCAATGAGCAGTTCTTC
TRBV9	TRBD1	TRBJ1-5	many	CASSVGQGGNQPQHF	TGTGCCAGCAGCGTAGGACAGGGAGGTAATCAGCCCCAGCATTTT
TRBV4-2	NA	TRBJ2-7	few	CASSQDSGTHRKQYF	TGTGCCAGCAGCCAGGATTCCGGGACGCACAGAAAGCAGTACTTC
TRBV7-7	NA	TRBJ2-5	NA	CASSLVGGNQETQYF	TGTGCTAGCAGCTTAGTTGGCGGGAACCAAGAGACCCAGTACTTC
TRBV5-5	TRBD2	TRBJ2-1	NA	CASSSLKWTSGPVNEQFF	TGTGCCAGCAGCTCCCTTAAATGGACTAGCGGCCCCGTCAATGAGCAGTTCTTC
TRBV7-9	TRBD1	TRBJ2-1	many	CASSPRDRLNEQFF	TGTGCCAGCAGCCCTCGGGACAGGTTGAATGAGCAGTTCTTC
TRBV20-1	TRBD2	TRBJ2-3	NA	CSARLAGGGIDTQYF	TGCAGTGCTAGGTTGGCTGGCGGGGGTATAGATACGCAGTATTTT
TRBV20-1	NA	TRBJ2-7	few	CSAREGQSYEQYF	TGCAGTGCTAGAGAAGGACAGTCCTACGAGCAGTACTTC
TRBV19	TRBD1	TRBJ2-3	NA	CASSVWDRGTDTQYF	TGTGCCAGTAGTGTATGGGACAGAGGCACAGATACGCAGTATTTT
TRBV9	NA	TRBJ2-3	many	CASSVGSLFGGTQYF	TGTGCCAGCAGCGTAGGGTCTCTATTCGGCGGTACGCAGTATTTT
TRBV29-1	TRBD2	TRBJ2-7	many	CSARTSGSYEQYF	TGCAGCGCTCGGACTAGCGGGAGCTACGAGCAGTACTTC
TRBV20-1	NA	TRBJ1-5	NA	CSAIKQLSNQPQHF	TGCAGTGCTATAAAACAGCTTAGCAATCAGCCCCAGCATTTT
TRBV1	NA	TRBJ1-5	NA	CTSSQANLRVLNQPQHF	TGCACCAGCAGCCAAGCCAACCTCCGGGTTTTAAATCAGCCCCAGCATTTT
TRBV5-1	TRBD1	TRBJ2-5	few	CASSFGQEETQYF	TGCGCCAGCAGCTTTGGACAGGAAGAGACCCAGTACTTC
TRBV19	NA	TRBJ1-1	NA	CASSTVAEAFF	TGTGCCAGTAGTACAGTGGCTGAAGCTTTCTTT
TRBV20-1	NA	TRBJ2-1	NA	CSPFTRGNNEQFF	TGCAGTCCCTTTACTAGGGGGAACAATGAGCAGTTCTTC